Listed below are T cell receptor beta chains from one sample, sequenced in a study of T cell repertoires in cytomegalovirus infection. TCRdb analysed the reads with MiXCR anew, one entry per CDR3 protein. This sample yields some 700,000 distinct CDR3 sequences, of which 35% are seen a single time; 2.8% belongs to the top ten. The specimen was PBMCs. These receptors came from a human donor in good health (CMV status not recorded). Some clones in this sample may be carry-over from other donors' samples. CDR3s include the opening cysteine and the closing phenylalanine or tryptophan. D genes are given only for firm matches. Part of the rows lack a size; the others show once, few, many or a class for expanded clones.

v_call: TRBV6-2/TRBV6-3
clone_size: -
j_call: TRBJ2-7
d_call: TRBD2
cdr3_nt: TGTGCCAGCAGCCCAATGGGACTAGCGGGGGCCTCCTACGAGCAGTACTTC
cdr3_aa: CASSPMGLAGASYEQYF

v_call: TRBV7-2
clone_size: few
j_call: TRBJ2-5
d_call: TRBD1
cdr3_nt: TGTGCCAGCAGCCAAGGGACAGGGGCACGGGAGACCCAGTACTTC
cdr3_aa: CASSQGTGARETQYF

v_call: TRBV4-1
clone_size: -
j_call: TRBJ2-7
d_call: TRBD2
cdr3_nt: TGCGCCAGCAGCCCCGGACTAGCCTCCTCCTACGAGCAGTACTTC
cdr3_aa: CASSPGLASSYEQYF

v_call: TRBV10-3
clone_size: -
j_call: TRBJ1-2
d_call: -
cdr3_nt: TGTGCCATCAGTGAGTCTGCAGGGAACTATGGCTACACCTTC
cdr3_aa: CAISESAGNYGYTF

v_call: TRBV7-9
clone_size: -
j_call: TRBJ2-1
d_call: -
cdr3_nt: TGTGCCAGCAGCTTAGCCGGGAGAGGCAACAATGAGCAGTTCTTC
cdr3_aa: CASSLAGRGNNEQFF

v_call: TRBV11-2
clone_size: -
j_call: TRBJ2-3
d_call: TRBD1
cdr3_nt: TGTGCCAGCAGCTTAGGGGACAGGGATACTGATACGCAGTATTTT
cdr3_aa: CASSLGDRDTDTQYF

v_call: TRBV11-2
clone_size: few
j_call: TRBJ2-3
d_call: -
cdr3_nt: TGTGCCAGCAGCTTATTAGGATTCACAGATACGCAGTATTTT
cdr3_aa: CASSLLGFTDTQYF

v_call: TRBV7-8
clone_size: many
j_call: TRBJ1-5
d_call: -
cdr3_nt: TGTGCCAGCAGCTTAGCCGGGGGGGTTACTAGCAATCAGCCCCAGCATTTT
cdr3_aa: CASSLAGGVTSNQPQHF

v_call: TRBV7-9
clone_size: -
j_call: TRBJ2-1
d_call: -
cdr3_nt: TGTGCCAGCAGCCCCAGGCGGGCCGGCGATGAGCAGTTCTTC
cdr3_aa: CASSPRRAGDEQFF

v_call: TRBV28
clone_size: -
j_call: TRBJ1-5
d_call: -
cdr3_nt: TGTGCCAGCAATTCTAATAGCAATCAGCCCCAGCATTTT
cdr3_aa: CASNSNSNQPQHF

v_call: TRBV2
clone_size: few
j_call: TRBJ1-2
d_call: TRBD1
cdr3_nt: TGTGCCAGCAGTCAGGGACAGGGGATTTCCTATGGCTACACCTTC
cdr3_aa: CASSQGQGISYGYTF

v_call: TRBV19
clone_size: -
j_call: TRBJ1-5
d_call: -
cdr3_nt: TGTGCCAGTAGTTGGGGTGCGAACCAGCCCCAGCATTTT
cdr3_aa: CASSWGANQPQHF

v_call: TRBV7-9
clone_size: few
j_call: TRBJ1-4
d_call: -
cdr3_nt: TGTGCCAGCAGCTCCACCTCGGGCAGAAGTAATGAAAAACTGTTTTTT
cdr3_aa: CASSSTSGRSNEKLFF

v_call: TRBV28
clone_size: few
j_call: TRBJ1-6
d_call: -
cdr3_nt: TGTGCCAGCATCTCGCCACTTGGGAGGTCCTATAATTCACCCCTCCACTTT
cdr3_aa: CASISPLGRSYNSPLHF

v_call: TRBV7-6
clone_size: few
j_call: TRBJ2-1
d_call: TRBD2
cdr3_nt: TGTGCCAGCAGCTTAGTAGGACTAGCGGGGGACAATGAGCAGTTCTTC
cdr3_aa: CASSLVGLAGDNEQFF

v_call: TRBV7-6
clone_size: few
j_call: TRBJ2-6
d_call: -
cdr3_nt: TGTGCCAGCAGCTTAGCTGTGGGACACCCCTCTGGGGCCAACGTCCTGACTTTC
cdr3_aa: CASSLAVGHPSGANVLTF

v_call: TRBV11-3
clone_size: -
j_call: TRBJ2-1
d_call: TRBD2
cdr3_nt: TGTGCCAGCAGCTTAAGGGAGGGCAAGGAGCAGTTCTTC
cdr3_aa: CASSLREGKEQFF

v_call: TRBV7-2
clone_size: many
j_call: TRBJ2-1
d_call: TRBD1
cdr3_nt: TGTGCCAGCAGCTTAGGGACAGGGCTTAATGAGCAGTTCTTC
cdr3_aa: CASSLGTGLNEQFF

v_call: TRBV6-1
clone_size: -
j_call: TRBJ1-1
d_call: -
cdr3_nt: TGTGCCAGCAGTGAAGGTGGACGGTACACTGAAGCTTTCTTT
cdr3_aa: CASSEGGRYTEAFF

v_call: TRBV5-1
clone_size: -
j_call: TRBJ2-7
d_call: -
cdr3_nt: TGCGCCAGCAGCCGGACACTGGTGGTCGGGCAGTACTTC
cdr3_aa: CASSRTLVVGQYF

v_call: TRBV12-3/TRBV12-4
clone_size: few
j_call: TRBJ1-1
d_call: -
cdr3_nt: TGTGCCAGCAGTTTACTATCGTCGATAAACACTGAAGCTTTCTTT
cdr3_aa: CASSLLSSINTEAFF

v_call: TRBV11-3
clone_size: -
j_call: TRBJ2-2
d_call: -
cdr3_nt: TGTGCCAGCAGCATAAGCCGGGTCACCAGCGCCGGGGAGCTGTTTTTT
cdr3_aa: CASSISRVTSAGELFF